This T cell receptor beta chain was captured by sequencing in a study of T-cell reconstitution after alpha-beta-depleted transplantation in children. The study's findings and limits: Surviving recipient cells, namely T cells and thymic progenitors, were the source of high day-60 TCRbeta diversity in some patients. At the one-year point after transplant, T-cell counts and TCRbeta diversity were found to come mostly from T cells that had been newly produced. The origin of alpha-beta T cells about two months after transplant was reportedly several hundred expanded graft clones.

As to this clonotype: Its specificity is unknown.

Using unique molecular identifiers, the investigators prepared the TCRbeta library. TCRdb reprocessed the PCR reads via MiXCR and lists one record per CDR3 protein. In the table there are 700,000 to 950,000 distinct CDR3 sequences, approximately 15% of which are singletons. The source of this sequence is a male patient younger than 18 who had a stem cell transplant for acute lymphoblastic leukemia, so the T cells may come from the graft donor. Sequencing was performed on PBMCs, mostly from graft donor cells, taken 360 days after TCRalphabeta/CD19-depleted stem cell transplant.

In DNA form, the CDR3 reads TGTGCCAGCAGTTTTCAGACCGCTGGAAACACCATATATTTT. Its protein is CASSFQTAGNTIYF. V gene TRBV12-3 or TRBV12-4 combines with J gene TRBJ1-3; D unresolved. The CDR3 runs 14 residues. Trimming left V 3 bases short and J 2 bases short, with 8 bases between.